This record covers a single TCR beta chain. No antigen is known for it. Bulk CD8+ and CD4+ cells came from magnetic negative isolation; CD8+ TEMRA by FACS. Trimming removed 4 bases at V and 2 bases at J, with 9 bases between. Germline lookup yields CDR1 SGHDN and CDR2 FVKESK. This CDR3 has 15 amino acids. The data originate from a study of CD8 T cells in Susac syndrome. Study-level background: Patients with Susac syndrome who were sequenced included roughly 6 with active disease and about 8 in remission. Study outcomes and limitations: It was in TEMRA cells and active patients that Susac CD8+ clonal expansion peaked.

With random hexamers, reverse transcription was performed on roughly 0.5 to 1 ug of RNA. MiXCR, run by TCRdb on the immunoSEQ multiplex PCR reads, gives a single entry per CDR3 protein. The data hold fewer than 85,000 distinct CDR3 sequences, with 85% to 95% observed a single time. Material for sequencing was CD8+ T cells from PBMCs. This TCR derives from a human donor with Susac syndrome. This chain joins TRBV14 and TRBJ2-6; maybe TRBD2 (5 bases). This chain's CDR3 is CASSRTAPGANVLTF. The CDR3 DNA follows: TGTGCCAGCAGCCGGACTGCCCCTGGGGCCAACGTCCTGACTTTC.